The TCR beta chain under discussion was sequenced for a study of radiation and T cells in renal cell carcinoma. Points from the study as a whole: From baseline, blood top tumor clonotypes peaked at 2 weeks post-radiation.

Germline loops: CDR1 SEHNR, CDR2 FQNEAQ (reference sequence). Losses at the gene ends were 5 bases for V and 4 bases for J; bases not matched to a gene: 13. The CDR3 is 16 amino acids. The data were produced by immunoSEQ multiplex PCR, yet TCRdb's version contains in-frame clones alone and is incomplete. The sample has roughly 170,000 clones, around 90% seen once; the top ten hold about 10%. Time point described: blood 4 weeks post-SBRT, at nephrectomy. Treatment defined: 15 Gy SBRT to primary tumor, nephrectomy 4 weeks later. A note on this clone: The antigen is unknown.

Sample: blood, taken from a patient whose treatment included radiotherapy and nephrectomy. The rearrangement links TRBV7-9 to TRBJ1-2; 7 bases are shared with TRBD1. The receptor's source is a woman aged 50 to 65 with renal cell carcinoma. The CDR3 reads CASSVPGQTRGYGYTF. The CDR3 bases are TGTGCCAGCAGCGTACCGGGACAGACGCGAGGCTATGGCTACACCTTC.